These 10 T cell receptor beta chains came from one sample sequenced in a study of blood T cell repertoires in COVID-19. Using immunoSEQ multiplex PCR, the repertoire was profiled, and TCRdb retains in-frame clones only, with some absent. The table includes some 66,000 clones, roughly 80% detected once. The material sequenced was peripheral blood. These receptors were collected from a man in his 60s with acute or convalescent COVID-19.

This chain links TRBV25-1 with TRBJ2-2, with D possibly matching TRBD2 (6 bases). The CDR3 has 16 residues. V was trimmed by 6 bases and J by 0 bases, leaving 14 bases between them. The V gene's germline CDR1 is MGHDK and CDR2 SYGVNS. As DNA, the CDR3 is TGTGCCAGCAGCGGGGGTGGACGCACGAACACCGGGGAGCTGTTTTTT. Translating gives CASSGGGRTNTGELFF.

This chain joins TRBV18 and TRBJ1-5; tentative D call: TRBD1 (5 bases). Germline V gene data show CDR1 as KGHSH and CDR2 as LQKENI. The CDR3 totals 15 residues. V lost 2 bases to trimming and J lost 0 bases, with 8 bases between them. CDR3 DNA sequence: TGTGCCAGCTCACCAGGACAACCTAGCAATCAGCCCCAGCATTTT. Residues: CASSPGQPSNQPQHF.

The chain is built from TRBV13 and TRBJ2-5; TRBD2 agrees at 10 bases. CDR1 is PRHDT and CDR2 is FYEKMQ in the germline V gene (reference sequence). V lost 5 bases and J lost 1; bases outside the gene matches: 7. CDR3 size: 16 residues. The chain's CDR3 is CASSEVAGGTQETQYF. The CDR3 region has the DNA TGTGCCAGCAGCGAGGTAGCGGGGGGCACCCAAGAGACCCAGTACTTC.

J is TRBJ2-1 and V is TRBV6-1, with a weak D call TRBD2 (6 bases). The CDR3 is 15 residues long. Germline lookup yields CDR1 MNHNS and CDR2 SASEGT. The V end lost 2 bases, the J end lost 8 bases, and 16 bases lay between the germline ends. CDR3 region: CASSEMGGNWDEQFF. In nucleotides, the CDR3 is TGTGCCAGCAGTGAAATGGGGGGAAATTGGGATGAGCAGTTCTTC.

The V call is TRBV11-2, the J call TRBJ1-3; the match to TRBD1 covers 8 bases. There are 17 residues in the CDR3. The germline gives CDR1 SGHAT, CDR2 FQNNGV. The V gene end was trimmed by 5 bases and the J gene end by 0 bases; junction bases not matched to a gene: 9. Here the CDR3 reads CASSGGDRPFSGNTIYF. DNA of the CDR3: TGTGCCAGCAGCGGAGGGGACAGGCCCTTCTCTGGAAACACCATATATTTT.

CDR3 residues: CASSGLAKNIQYF. DNA of the CDR3: TGTGCCAGCAGCGGGCTAGCCAAAAACATTCAGTACTTC. The V and J genes are TRBV7-2 and TRBJ2-4; D uncertain. The CDR3 length is 13 residues. Trimming took off 5 bases at V and 0 bases at J, with 5 bases between the two ends. Germline CDR1 SGHTA, CDR2 FQGNSA.

V is TRBV7-2 and J is TRBJ1-1; D remains ambiguous. The V end lost 4 bases, the J end lost 1 base, and 10 bases lay between the germline ends. The CDR3 is 14 residues long. The germline V gene encodes CDR1 SGHTA and CDR2 FQGNSA. CDR3: CASSSFSGNTEAFF. Written as DNA, the CDR3 is TGTGCCAGCAGCTCCTTTTCAGGGAACACTGAAGCTTTCTTT.

The CDR3 loop reads CASSPPGGVRSYEQYF. CDR3 DNA: TGTGCCAGCAGCCCCCCGGGGGGTGTCCGCTCCTACGAGCAGTACTTC. The chain combines TRBV7-9 with TRBJ2-7; 7 bases align to TRBD2. Germline CDR1 is SEHNR and CDR2 is FQNEAQ (reference sequence). With V trimmed by 5 bases and J by 0 bases, 10 bases remained unmatched. The CDR3 length is 16 residues.

This rearrangement joins TRBV30 to TRBJ1-6, with D possibly being TRBD1 (5 bases). Trimming stripped 3 bases from V and 10 bases from J, with 16 bases between. Germline assignment: CDR1 GTSNPN and CDR2 SVGIG (reference sequence). The CDR3 contains 14 residues. The CDR3 region has the DNA TGTGCCTGGAGGCCCGGGGACTGGAGATCACCCCTCCACTTT. It translates to CAWRPGDWRSPLHF. The complete variable domain, with remaining parts taken from reference TRBV30 and TRBJ1-6, reads SQTIHQWPATLVQPVGSPLSLECTVEGTSNPNLYWYRQAAGRGLQLLFYSVGIGQISSEVPQNLSASRPQDRQFILSSKKLLLSDSGFYLCAWRPGDWRSPLHFGNGTRLTVT.

V usage is TRBV5-1 and J usage is TRBJ1-1; 8 nucleotides align to TRBD1. The CDR3 runs 14 residues. Germline V gene lookup returns CDR1 SGHRS and CDR2 YFSETQ. V lost 4 bases and J lost 1; bases outside the gene matches: 3. CDR3 coding DNA: TGCGCCAGCAGCAGGGGACAGGCGAACACTGAAGCTTTCTTT. Translation gives CASSRGQANTEAFF.